This T cell receptor (beta chain) was retrieved from a study of regulatory T cells in long-lasting Graves disease. CDR1 PRHDT and CDR2 FYEKMQ come from the germline V gene (reference sequence). V gave up 3 bases and J gave up 4 bases; unmatched junction bases: 3. The CDR3 spans 16 residues. This clonotype was observed a handful of times. Noted time point: persistent/refractory GD, antithyroid drugs over 5 years with positive TRAb. PBMCs were the source of the RNA used for TCR sequencing. In building TCR beta libraries, iRepertoire HTBI primers were used together with Arm-PCR of CDR3 regions. Source study methods: Identified across the samples were some 62 TRBV segments and 14 TRBJ segments. TCRdb fed the multiplex PCR reads into MiXCR, producing one record per CDR3 protein. It is TCRdb's table, rather than the study itself, that gives the V and J calls and clone size. The table shows hundreds of thousands of distinct CDR3 sequences, with roughly 21% occurring only once.

This specimen was peripheral blood mononuclear cells (PBMCs), taken when the disease was refractory, from a patient treated with antithyroid drugs. The clonotype comes from a female donor with Graves disease. The chain has TRBV13 and TRBJ2-2, with 12 nucleotides matching TRBD2. CDR3 in amino acids: CASSFRLAGVTGELFF. CDR3 bases: TGTGCCAGCAGCTTCCGACTAGCGGGGGTCACCGGGGAGCTGTTTTTT.